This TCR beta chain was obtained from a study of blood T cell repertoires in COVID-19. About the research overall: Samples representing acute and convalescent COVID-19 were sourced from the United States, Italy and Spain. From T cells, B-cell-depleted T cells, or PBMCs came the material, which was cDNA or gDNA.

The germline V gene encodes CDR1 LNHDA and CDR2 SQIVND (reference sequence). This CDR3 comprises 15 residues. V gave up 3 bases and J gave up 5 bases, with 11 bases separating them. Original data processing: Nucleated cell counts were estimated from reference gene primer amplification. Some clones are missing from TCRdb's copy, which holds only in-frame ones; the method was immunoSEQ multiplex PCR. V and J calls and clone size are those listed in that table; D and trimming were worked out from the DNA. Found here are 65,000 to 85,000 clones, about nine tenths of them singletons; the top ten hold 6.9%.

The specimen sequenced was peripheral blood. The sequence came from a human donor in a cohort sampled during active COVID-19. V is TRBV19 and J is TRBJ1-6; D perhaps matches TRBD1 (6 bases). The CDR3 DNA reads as TGTGCCAGTAGTATGAGGGACACCGATAATTCACCCCTCCACTTT. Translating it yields CASSMRDTDNSPLHF.